This T cell receptor (beta chain) was recovered during a study of shared clonotypes between healthy human individuals. Germline assignment: CDR1 SGHTA and CDR2 FQGNSA. The length of the CDR3 is 16 residues. The trim removed 5 bases at V and 7 bases at J, leaving 12 bases unmatched. Here immunoSEQ multiplex PCR was the method, and the copy in TCRdb shows in-frame clones only, minus some. The table lists nearly 1 million clones, about three quarters of them singletons. This receptor was obtained from a young man in good health. Sample: memory CD4+ T cells sorted from blood. Subset in this sample: CD45RA-negative fraction. V and J are TRBV7-2 and TRBJ2-1; 9 bases match TRBD1. This CDR3 is CASSVNTGTGSNEQFF. In nucleotides, the CDR3 is TGTGCCAGCAGCGTGAACACCGGGACAGGGTCGAATGAGCAGTTCTTC.